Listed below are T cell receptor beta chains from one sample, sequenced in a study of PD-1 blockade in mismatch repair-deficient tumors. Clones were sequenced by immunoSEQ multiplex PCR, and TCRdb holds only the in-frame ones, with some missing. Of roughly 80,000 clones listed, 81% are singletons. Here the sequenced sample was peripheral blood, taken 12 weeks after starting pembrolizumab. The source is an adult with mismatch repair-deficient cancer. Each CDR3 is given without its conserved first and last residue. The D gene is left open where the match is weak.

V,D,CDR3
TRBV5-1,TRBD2,ASSLDAGDLRTQY
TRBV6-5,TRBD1,ASSHRGRFTDTQY
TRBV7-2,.,ASSSNMMGSWGYT
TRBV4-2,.,ASSQAASATRDTQY
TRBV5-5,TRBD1,ASSSGTGSYEQY
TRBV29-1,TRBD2,SADSGRGGETQY
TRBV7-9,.,ASSFLWETQY
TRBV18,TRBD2,ASSPTSASSYEQY
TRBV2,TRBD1,ATKDRATNEKLF
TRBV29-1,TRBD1,SVESGGSYEQY
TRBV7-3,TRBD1,ASFTRQGFVGELF
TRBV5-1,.,ASSPGRSTGNTIY
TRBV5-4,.,ASSSSGSSYEQY
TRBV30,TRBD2,AWSSGGVGGDTQY
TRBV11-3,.,ASSLDPGRSYEQY
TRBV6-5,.,ASSSGLGGQF
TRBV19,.,ASSIDASLNTEAF
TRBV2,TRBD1,ASILQGGNTEAF
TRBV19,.,ASSMTRSLSNQPQH
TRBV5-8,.,ASSFVGSRNTEAF
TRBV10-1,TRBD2,ASRLAEKHNEQF
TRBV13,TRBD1,ASSEMGDRGSGANVLT
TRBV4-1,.,ASSQEAGRAEIEKLF
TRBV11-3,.,ASSRNMGAYEQY
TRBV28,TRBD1,ATTGAAQPQH
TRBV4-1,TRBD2,ASSQKVAGASDEQY
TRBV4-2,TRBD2,ASSQDRSGGRLGAYNEQF
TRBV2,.,ASSDRGFSQPQH
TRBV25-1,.,ASTQETQY
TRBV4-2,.,ASSQDPQISGNTIY
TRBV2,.,ASKANRNTEAF
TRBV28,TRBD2,ASSFGSGVYNEQF
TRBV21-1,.,ASSKVVLPYEQY
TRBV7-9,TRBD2,ASSFGLAGQETQY
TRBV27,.,ASSLERAGVEQY
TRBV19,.,ASSSRDGGGPGANVLT
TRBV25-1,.,ASSPPRVGSGGYT
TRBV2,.,ASSSSGGGTYGYT
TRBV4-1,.,ASSPPHRGEQY
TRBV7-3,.,ASNNGEDTEAF